This TCR beta chain stems from a study of shared clonotypes between healthy human individuals. Germline CDR1 MGHRA, CDR2 YSYEKL. Trimming took 6 bases from V and 0 from J, leaving 14 bases between them. The CDR3 runs to 15 residues. In the original processing: Filtering differed, since immunoSEQ gave only junction sequences and no quality scores. TCRdb keeps only in-frame clones here, not all; method: immunoSEQ multiplex PCR. V and J calls and clone size are as listed in that table; D and trimming were resolved from the DNA. The sample carries around 2.5 million clones, roughly 93% recorded once. The V and J genes are TRBV4-1 and TRBJ1-1; D perhaps matches TRBD1 (5 bases). The origin of this receptor is a man aged 18 to 35 in good health. Some clones in this sample may be carry-over from other donors' samples. The sample was naive CD4+ T cells from PBMCs. Subset indicated: CD45RA+ positively selected. CDR3 region: CASRPSTAMNTEAFF. CDR3 coding DNA: TGCGCCAGCAGACCCTCGACAGCTATGAACACTGAAGCTTTCTTT.